The rows below give T cell receptor beta chains drawn from one sample of a study of cytomegalovirus exposure and HLA in healthy donors. Data came from immunoSEQ multiplex PCR; TCRdb stores just in-frame clones and leaves some out. The table lists about 220,000 clones, 65% to 85% of them singletons. The material sequenced was PBMCs. These receptors were collected from a woman in her twenties or thirties in good health and CMV-seropositive. Each CDR3 is given with its conserved first and last residue. A D gene is named only where the DNA matches it firmly. Rows give clone size only sometimes, using once, few, many, or a class for an expanded clone.

>TRBJ1-1|.|.|TRBV30
CAWSGGMDTEAFF
TGTGCCTGGAGTGGGGGCATGGACACTGAAGCTTTCTTT
>TRBJ2-1|.|TRBD2|TRBV9
CASSGSGTTYNEQFF
TGTGCCAGCAGCGGATCCGGGACTACCTACAATGAGCAGTTCTTC
>TRBJ2-1|.|.|TRBV27
CASSPILVSGRNEQFF
TGTGCCAGCAGTCCTATACTAGTCTCGGGTCGGAATGAGCAGTTCTTC
>TRBJ2-1|.|TRBD2|TRBV2
CASSLAGGSDNEQFF
TGTGCCAGCAGTTTAGCGGGAGGCTCGGACAATGAGCAGTTCTTC
>TRBJ2-5|.|.|TRBV27
CASSLSRPKIGETQYF
TGTGCCAGCAGTTTATCTCGGCCCAAAATCGGAGAGACCCAGTACTTC
>TRBJ1-1|.|.|TRBV11-2
CAHLERKNTEAFF
TGTGCCCACCTCGAGCGCAAGAACACTGAAGCTTTCTTT
>TRBJ1-2|.|TRBD1|TRBV6-5
CASSGWTGNNYGYTF
TGTGCCAGCAGTGGATGGACAGGGAACAATTATGGCTACACCTTC
>TRBJ2-7|.|TRBD1|TRBV10-3
CAISAGQGSYEQYF
TGTGCCATCAGTGCGGGACAGGGTTCCTACGAGCAGTACTTC
>TRBJ1-5|few|.|TRBV5-6
CASSLGRGSNQPQHF
TGTGCCAGCAGCTTGGGACGAGGGAGCAATCAGCCCCAGCATTTT
>TRBJ1-1|.|TRBD1|TRBV6-5
CASRSQGVTEAFF
TGTGCCAGCAGGAGTCAGGGGGTCACTGAAGCTTTCTTT
>TRBJ1-1|.|.|TRBV4-1
CASSQGRATEAFF
TGCGCCAGCAGCCAGGGCAGGGCCACTGAAGCTTTCTTT
>TRBJ1-1|.|.|TRBV6-1
CASRGGRWAEAFF
TGTGCCAGCAGGGGAGGGCGATGGGCTGAAGCTTTCTTT
>TRBJ2-7|.|TRBD1|TRBV28
CASRPTGLNYEQYF
TGTGCCAGCAGACCGACAGGGTTGAACTACGAGCAGTACTTC
>TRBJ2-7|.|TRBD2|TRBV19
CASSISGILPSEQYF
TGTGCCAGTAGTATAAGCGGGATCTTGCCTAGCGAGCAGTACTTC
>TRBJ2-1|.|.|TRBV15
CATSREQGIDNEQFF
TGTGCCACCAGCAGAGAGCAGGGGATAGACAATGAGCAGTTCTTC
>TRBJ2-7|.|TRBD1|TRBV5-1
CASSSKGQYEQYF
TGCGCCAGCAGCTCGAAGGGACAGTACGAGCAGTACTTC
>TRBJ2-5|.|TRBD2|TRBV5-4
CASSGRASGVQETQYF
TGTGCCAGCAGCGGCCGGGCTAGCGGGGTCCAAGAGACCCAGTACTTC
>TRBJ1-3|.|.|TRBV30
CAWKRAGNTIYF
TGTGCCTGGAAGAGGGCGGGAAACACCATATATTTT
>TRBJ1-4|.|.|TRBV2
CASSVLREPNEKLFF
TGTGCCAGCAGTGTCCTGAGGGAGCCCAATGAAAAACTGTTTTTT
>TRBJ2-1|.|TRBD2|TRBV10-3
CAISALAGADNEQFF
TGTGCCATCAGTGCCCTAGCGGGAGCGGACAATGAGCAGTTCTTC
>TRBJ2-5|.|.|TRBV29-1
CSVVGQLTRGPGQETQYF
TGCAGCGTTGTCGGACAGCTTACCCGGGGACCGGGCCAAGAGACCCAGTACTTC
>TRBJ1-5|.|.|TRBV27
CASSLYRASNQPQHF
TGTGCCAGCAGTTTATACAGGGCTAGCAATCAGCCCCAGCATTTT
>TRBJ1-2|.|TRBD1|TRBV9
CASSVEQGAPLNYGYTF
TGTGCCAGCAGCGTAGAACAGGGGGCTCCCCTAAACTATGGCTACACCTTC